A single sample is the source of the 19 T cell receptor beta chains below, sequenced in a study of T cells after yellow fever vaccination. Using its own MiXCR run on the 5' RACE reads, TCRdb lists one record per CDR3 protein. The sample yields a few hundred thousand distinct CDR3 sequences, under 25% seen once. The sequences come from PBMCs, collected 15 days after the yellow fever booster vaccination. The receptor set was obtained from a man aged 25 to 40 who received the YFV17D yellow fever vaccine.

V is TRBV3-1 and J is TRBJ2-1, with 14 bases aligning to TRBD2. The CDR3 consists of 18 residues. V shed 6 bases, J shed 8 bases, and the junction held 15 bases outside the gene matches. CDR1 is LGHDT and CDR2 is YNNKEL in the germline V gene (reference sequence). CDR3 DNA sequence: TGTGCCAGCAGTACCCCCCAAACGACTAGCGGGAGGGCCCATGAGCAGTTCTTC. This translates into CASSTPQTTSGRAHEQFF.

This chain uses TRBV12-3 or TRBV12-4 with TRBJ2-5; possibly TRBD1 for D (5 bases). The CDR3 runs to 14 residues. The V gene lost 4 bases and the J gene lost 0 bases, with 9 bases spanning the gap. CDR3 in amino acids: CASSWGRNQETQYF. In DNA, the CDR3 is TGTGCCAGCAGTTGGGGCAGGAACCAAGAGACCCAGTACTTC.

At least ten counts were recorded for this clonotype. The chain has TRBV6-6 and TRBJ2-2; D unresolved. V lost 2 bases and J lost 7, with 5 bases in between. Germline-derived CDR1 and CDR2 are MNHNY and SVGAGI (reference sequence). The CDR3 is 12 residues long. Written as DNA, the CDR3 is TGTGCCAGCAGTTACGTCAGCGGGGAGCTGTTTTTT. This sequence encodes CASSYVSGELFF.

In this sample, this clonotype turned up a few times. J is TRBJ1-4 and V is TRBV7-2; D not resolved. Germline CDR1 reads SGHTA; CDR2 reads FQGNSA. The CDR3 is 13 amino acids. V lost 2 bases to trimming and J lost 8 bases, with 9 bases between them. The CDR3 region has the DNA TGTGCCAGCAGCTTAAATGAGAGGGAAAAACTGTTTTTT. Encoded protein: CASSLNEREKLFF.

The chain is built from TRBV7-2 and TRBJ2-1; D ambiguous. Germline CDR1 reads SGHTA; CDR2 reads FQGNSA. This CDR3 comprises 13 residues. Trimming cost V 6 bases and J 6 bases, with 12 bases left between them. CDR3 sequence reads: CASSGRGLNEQFF. The CDR3 DNA follows: TGTGCCAGCAGTGGCAGAGGCCTCAATGAGCAGTTCTTC.

V is TRBV30 and J is TRBJ2-7; the D gene could be TRBD1 or TRBD2 (5 bases each). Trimming shortened V by 7 bases and J by 3 bases, and 19 bases separated the two germline ends. The germline V gene has CDR1 GTSNPN and CDR2 SVGIG (reference sequence). The CDR3 runs to 14 residues. CDR3 sequence (DNA): TGTGCCTTCGAGAAGGCCGGGGCGATCTACGAGCAGTACTTC. The encoded protein is CAFEKAGAIYEQYF.

This clonotype was observed a handful of times. The chain combines TRBV10-2 with TRBJ2-1; D not resolved. The germline gives CDR1 WSHSY, CDR2 SAAADI. The CDR3 contains 14 residues. Trimming cost V 1 base and J 7 bases, with 11 bases left between them. DNA of the CDR3: TGCGCCAGCAGTGAGTTTCAGCCCGGGAATGAGCAGTTCTTC. Protein: CASSEFQPGNEQFF.

This clonotype was observed a handful of times. The rearrangement uses TRBV6-2 or TRBV6-3 and TRBJ2-1, with TRBD2 matching over 10 bases. The V segment lost 5 bases and the J segment 2 bases; nucleotides outside the gene matches: 3. The germline V gene encodes CDR1 MNHEY and CDR2 SVGEGT. The CDR3 covers 15 residues. CDR3 DNA: TGTGCCAGCAGTCTAGCGGGAGAGGCCTACAATGAGCAGTTCTTC. Translating it yields CASSLAGEAYNEQFF.

Only a few counts were recorded for this clonotype. The chain couples TRBV7-9 to TRBJ2-7; tentatively, D is TRBD1 (5 bases). The CDR3 sequence is 11 residues long. From germline, CDR1 is SEHNR and CDR2 FQNEAQ (reference sequence). V was trimmed by 6 bases and J by 12 bases, leaving 15 bases between them. CDR3 in DNA: TGTGCCAGCAGGGACACCGTAGGTTGGTACTTC. Translation: CASRDTVGWYF.

The rearrangement joins TRBV15 to TRBJ2-1; TRBD2 matches 8 bases. The CDR3 has 15 amino acids. Germline V CDR1 and CDR2: LNHNV, YYDKDF (reference sequence). Trimming took 3 bases from V and 4 from J; bases not matched to a gene: 5. CDR3 bases: TGTGCCACCAGCAGCGGAGCGGGGGAGTACAATGAGCAGTTCTTC. It yields the protein CATSSGAGEYNEQFF.

This clonotype showed up just a few times. This chain links TRBV24-1 with TRBJ2-3; possibly TRBD1 for D (5 bases). With 3 bases removed from V and 5 bases from J, the gap between germline ends came to 11 bases. Looked up from germline, CDR1 is KGHDR and CDR2 is SFDVKD. This CDR3 is 14 amino acids long. This CDR3 is CATSDGRVRDTQYF. The CDR3, as DNA: TGTGCCACCAGTGATGGCAGGGTCAGAGATACGCAGTATTTT.

This clonotype occurred a few times. The gene calls are TRBV24-1 and TRBJ2-5; TRBD2 aligns across 9 bases. The CDR3 is 17 amino acids. The germline V gene encodes CDR1 KGHDR and CDR2 SFDVKD. Trimming cost V 2 bases and J 5 bases; bases outside gene matches: 11. For the CDR3, the DNA is TGTGCCACCAGTGATTCGCGGGAGGGCCATCTTCGGGAGACCCAGTACTTC. This sequence encodes CATSDSREGHLRETQYF.

This clonotype was counted between two and nine times. The rearrangement uses TRBV29-1 and TRBJ2-5, with 7 bases fitting TRBD1. V was clipped by 1 base and J by 1 base; unmatched bases: 3. The CDR3 length is 14 residues. CDR1 and CDR2 (germline): SQVTM, ANQGSEA. In nucleotides, the CDR3 is TGCAGCGTTGAAGGCCGGGACAGCCAAGAGACCCAGTACTTC. Amino acids: CSVEGRDSQETQYF.

This clonotype appeared a few times. The V gene is TRBV6-2 or TRBV6-3, the J gene TRBJ2-5; 8 positions agree with TRBD1. Germline V gene data show CDR1 as MNHEY and CDR2 as SVGEGT. V lost 6 bases, J lost 3 bases, and 9 bases stayed unmatched. The CDR3 runs to 15 residues. In DNA form, the CDR3 reads TGTGCCAGCAGAAGTCCCGGGACAGGAGAAGAGACCCAGTACTTC. Its translation is CASRSPGTGEETQYF.

The V gene is TRBV12-3 or TRBV12-4, the J gene TRBJ2-4; D ambiguous. There are 16 residues in the CDR3. The V end lost 1 base, the J end lost 0 bases, and 10 bases lay between the germline ends. The CDR3 coding sequence is TGTGCCAGCAGTTTAGGTGGGATACTAGCCAAAAACATTCAGTACTTC. It translates to CASSLGGILAKNIQYF.

The rearrangement joins TRBV7-2 to TRBJ2-3; 12 positions agree with TRBD2. The CDR3 is 15 amino acids. J was trimmed by 2 bases and V by 8 bases; bases with no gene match: 5. Germline values: CDR1 SGHTA, CDR2 FQGNSA. The CDR3 DNA follows: TGTGCCAGCGCGCTAGCGGGAGGGAACACAGATACGCAGTATTTT. This translates into CASALAGGNTDTQYF.

In this sample, this clonotype turned up a few times. J is TRBJ2-1 and V is TRBV11-2, with a possible D match to TRBD2 (5 bases). The CDR3 totals 14 residues. The germline V gene encodes CDR1 SGHAT and CDR2 FQNNGV. V was trimmed by 1 base and J by 9 bases, leaving 13 bases between them. CDR3 sequence: CASSLGSGSIEQFF. The CDR3 DNA follows: TGTGCCAGCAGCTTAGGCTCGGGGTCGATTGAGCAGTTCTTC.

This clonotype was found a few times. The chain uses TRBV12-3 or TRBV12-4 and TRBJ1-2; no firm D call. The CDR3 spans 12 residues. Trimming stripped 3 bases from V and 8 bases from J, with 10 bases between. CDR3 residues: CASSFGSRGYTF. The DNA of the CDR3 is TGTGCCAGCAGTTTCGGGTCGCGGGGCTACACCTTC.

V is TRBV29-1 and J is TRBJ2-6; D might be TRBD2 (6 bases). Germline V gene lookup returns CDR1 SQVTM and CDR2 ANQGSEA. Trimming stripped 7 bases from V and 2 bases from J, with 12 bases between. The CDR3 runs to 14 residues. CDR3 residues: CSASEGTGANVLTF. Written as DNA, the CDR3 is TGCAGCGCATCGGAGGGGACTGGGGCCAACGTCCTGACTTTC.